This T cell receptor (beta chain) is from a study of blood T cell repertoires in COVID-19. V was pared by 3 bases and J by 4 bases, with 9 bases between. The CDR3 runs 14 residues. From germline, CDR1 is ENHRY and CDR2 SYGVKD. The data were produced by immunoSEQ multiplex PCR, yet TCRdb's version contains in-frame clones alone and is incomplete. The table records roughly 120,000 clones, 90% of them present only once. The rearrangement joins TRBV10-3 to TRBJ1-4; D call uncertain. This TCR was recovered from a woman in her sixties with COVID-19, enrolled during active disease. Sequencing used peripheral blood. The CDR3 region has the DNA TGTGCCATCAGTGATGATCGGAGTAATGAAAAACTGTTTTTT. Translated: CAISDDRSNEKLFF.